This T cell receptor (beta chain) comes out of a study of T cells after yellow fever vaccination. Study findings and constraints: Shared CD4/CD8 clonotypes were a small share, likely from convergent recombination.

The CDR3 covers 16 residues. Germline CDR1 and CDR2: DFQATT and SNEGSKA (reference sequence). The ends lost 0 bases at V and 2 bases at J; junction bases unmatched: 9. Worth noting for this clonotype: Its antigen is not identified.

Production of TCR cDNA was by 5'RACE template switching, which also added a universal primer site and UMIs. MiXCR, run by TCRdb on the 5' RACE reads, gives a single entry per CDR3 protein. The repertoire has around 230,000 distinct CDR3 sequences, more than 6.5% of them found once; the top ten carry roughly 1%. The source of this sequence is a man aged 25 to 40 who received the YFV17D yellow fever vaccine. The V gene is TRBV20-1, the J gene TRBJ2-7; TRBD2 matches at 8 bases. The starting material was CD4+ T cells sorted from PBMCs, obtained on the day of the yellow fever booster vaccination. The CDR3 here is CSARDRTGGPPYEQYF. The CDR3 DNA sequence: TGCAGTGCTAGAGATAGGACGGGAGGGCCGCCCTACGAGCAGTACTTC.